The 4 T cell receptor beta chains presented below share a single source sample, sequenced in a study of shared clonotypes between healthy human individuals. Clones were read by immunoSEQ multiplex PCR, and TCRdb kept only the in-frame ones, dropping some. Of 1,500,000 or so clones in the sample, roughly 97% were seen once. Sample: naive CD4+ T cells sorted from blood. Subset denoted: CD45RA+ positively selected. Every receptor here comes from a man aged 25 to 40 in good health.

The chain's CDR3 is CSVGGLTSSYEQYF. The CDR3 nucleotides are TGCAGCGTTGGGGGACTGACCAGCTCCTACGAGCAGTACTTC. The chain combines TRBV29-1 with TRBJ2-7; D perhaps matches TRBD2 (6 bases). The V and J ends lost 4 bases and 0 bases respectively, with 13 bases between them. CDR1 is SQVTM, CDR2 ANQGSEA, per germline. This CDR3 is 14 amino acids long.

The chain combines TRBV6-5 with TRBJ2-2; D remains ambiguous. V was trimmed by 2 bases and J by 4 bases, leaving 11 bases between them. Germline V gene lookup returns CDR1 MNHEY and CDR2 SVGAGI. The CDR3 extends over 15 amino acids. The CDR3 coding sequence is TGTGCCAGCAGTTACGGGTCCCTCTCCACCGGGGAGCTGTTTTTT. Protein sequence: CASSYGSLSTGELFF.

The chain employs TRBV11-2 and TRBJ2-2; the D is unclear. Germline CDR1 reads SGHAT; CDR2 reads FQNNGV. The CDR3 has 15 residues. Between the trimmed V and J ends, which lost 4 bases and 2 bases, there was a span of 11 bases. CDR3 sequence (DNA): TGTGCCAGCAGCTCGATTAAGGGCAACACCGGGGAGCTGTTTTTT. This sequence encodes CASSSIKGNTGELFF.

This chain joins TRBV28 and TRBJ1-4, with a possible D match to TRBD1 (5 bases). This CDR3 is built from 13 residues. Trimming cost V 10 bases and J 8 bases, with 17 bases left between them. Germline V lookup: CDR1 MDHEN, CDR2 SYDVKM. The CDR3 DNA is TGTGCCACCCGGACTTGGCGGGACGAAAAACTGTTTTTT. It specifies CATRTWRDEKLFF.